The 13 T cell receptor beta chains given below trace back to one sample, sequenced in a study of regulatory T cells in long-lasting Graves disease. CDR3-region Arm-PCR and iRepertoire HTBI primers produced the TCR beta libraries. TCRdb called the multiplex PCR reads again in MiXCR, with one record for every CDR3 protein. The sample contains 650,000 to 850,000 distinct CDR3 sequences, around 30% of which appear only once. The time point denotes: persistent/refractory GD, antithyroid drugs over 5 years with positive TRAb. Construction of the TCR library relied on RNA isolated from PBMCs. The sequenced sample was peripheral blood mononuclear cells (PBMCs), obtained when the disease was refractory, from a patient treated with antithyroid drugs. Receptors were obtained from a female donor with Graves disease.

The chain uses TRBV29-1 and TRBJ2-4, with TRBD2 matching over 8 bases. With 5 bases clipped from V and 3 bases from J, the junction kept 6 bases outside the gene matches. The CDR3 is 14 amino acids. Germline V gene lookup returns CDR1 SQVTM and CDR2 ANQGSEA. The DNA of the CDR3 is TGCAGCGTTACTAGCGGCCCTTTCAAAAACATTCAGTACTTC. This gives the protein CSVTSGPFKNIQYF.

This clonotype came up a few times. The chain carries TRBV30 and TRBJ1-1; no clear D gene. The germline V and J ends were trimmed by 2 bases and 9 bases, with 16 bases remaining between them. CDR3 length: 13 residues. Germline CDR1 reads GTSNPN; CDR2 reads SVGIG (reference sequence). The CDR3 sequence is CAWSPLKPAQAFF. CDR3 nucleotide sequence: TGTGCCTGGAGTCCCCTTAAGCCAGCTCAAGCTTTCTTT.

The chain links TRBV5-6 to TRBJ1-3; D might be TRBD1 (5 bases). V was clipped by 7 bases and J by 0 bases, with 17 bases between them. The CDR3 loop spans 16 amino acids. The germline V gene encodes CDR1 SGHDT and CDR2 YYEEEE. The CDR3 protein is CASAPWDGNSGNTIYF. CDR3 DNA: TGTGCCAGCGCTCCTTGGGACGGAAACTCTGGAAACACCATATATTTT.

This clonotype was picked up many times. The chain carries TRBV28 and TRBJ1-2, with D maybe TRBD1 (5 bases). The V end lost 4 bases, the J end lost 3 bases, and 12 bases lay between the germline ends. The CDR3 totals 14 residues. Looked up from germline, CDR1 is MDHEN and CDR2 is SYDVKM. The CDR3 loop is CASSSEGRYYGYTF. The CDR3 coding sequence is TGTGCCAGCAGTTCCGAGGGGCGATACTATGGCTACACCTTC.

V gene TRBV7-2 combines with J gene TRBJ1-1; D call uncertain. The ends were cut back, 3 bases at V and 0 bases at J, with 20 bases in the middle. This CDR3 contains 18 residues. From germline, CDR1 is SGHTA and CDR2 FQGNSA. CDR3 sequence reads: CASSFGRQVLLMNTEAFF. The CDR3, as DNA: TGTGCCAGCAGCTTTGGGCGGCAGGTCCTACTTATGAACACTGAAGCTTTCTTT.

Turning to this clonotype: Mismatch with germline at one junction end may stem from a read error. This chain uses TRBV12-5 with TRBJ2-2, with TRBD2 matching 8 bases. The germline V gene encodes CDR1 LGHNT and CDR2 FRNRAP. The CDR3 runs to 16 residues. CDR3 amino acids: CASAPPAGVDTGEPFF. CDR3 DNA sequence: TGTGCTAGTGCCCCCCCAGCGGGAGTCGACACCGGGGAGCCGTTTTTT. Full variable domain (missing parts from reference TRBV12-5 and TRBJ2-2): DARVTQTPRHKVTEMGQEVTMRCQPILGHNTVFWYRQTMMQGLELLAYFRNRAPLDDSGMPKDRFSAEMPDATLATLKIQPSEPRDSAVYFCASAPPAGVDTGEPFFGEGSRLTVL.

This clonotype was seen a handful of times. The CDR3 DNA is TGTGCCAGCAGTCCCCCCTCTAGACGCCTCCTCCACTTT. It encodes CASSPPSRRLLHF. The chain combines TRBV2 with TRBJ1-6; D unclear. The length of the CDR3 is 13 residues. CDR1 SNHLY and CDR2 FYNNEI come from the germline V gene. V lost 5 bases, J lost 15 bases, and 17 bases lay in between.

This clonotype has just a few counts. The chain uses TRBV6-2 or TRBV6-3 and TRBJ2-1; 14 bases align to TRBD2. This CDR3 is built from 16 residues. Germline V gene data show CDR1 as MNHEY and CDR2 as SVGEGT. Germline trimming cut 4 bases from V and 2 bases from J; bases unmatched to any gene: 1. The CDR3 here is CASSSGLAGAYNEQFF. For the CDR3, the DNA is TGTGCCAGCAGTTCGGGACTAGCGGGAGCCTACAATGAGCAGTTCTTC.

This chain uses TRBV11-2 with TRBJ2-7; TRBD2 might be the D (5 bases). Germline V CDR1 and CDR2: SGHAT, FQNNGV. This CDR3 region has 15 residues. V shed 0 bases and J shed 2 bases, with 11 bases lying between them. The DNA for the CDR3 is TGTGCCAGCAGCTTAGATCAGGAGCGGACCTACGAGCAGTACTTC. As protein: CASSLDQERTYEQYF.

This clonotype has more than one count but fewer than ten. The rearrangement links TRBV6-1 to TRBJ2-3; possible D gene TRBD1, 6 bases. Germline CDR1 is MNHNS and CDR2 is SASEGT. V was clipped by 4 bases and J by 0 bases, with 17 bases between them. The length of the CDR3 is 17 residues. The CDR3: CASSAGRTVPSTDTQYF. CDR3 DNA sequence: TGTGCCAGCAGTGCTGGCAGGACAGTCCCTAGCACAGATACGCAGTATTTT.

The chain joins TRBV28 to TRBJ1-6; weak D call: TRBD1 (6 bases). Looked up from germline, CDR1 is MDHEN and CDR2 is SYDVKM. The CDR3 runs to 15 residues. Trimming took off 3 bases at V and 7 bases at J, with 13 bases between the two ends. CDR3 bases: TGTGCCAGCAGTTTTCGGGGGGCCAGGAATTCACCCCTCCACTTT. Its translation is CASSFRGARNSPLHF.

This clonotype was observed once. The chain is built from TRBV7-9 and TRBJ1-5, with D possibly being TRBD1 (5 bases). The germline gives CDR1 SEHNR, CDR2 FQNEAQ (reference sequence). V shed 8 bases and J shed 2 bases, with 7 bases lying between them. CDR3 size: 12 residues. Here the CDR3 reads CASGDGNQPQHF. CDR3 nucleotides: TGTGCCAGCGGGGACGGCAATCAGCCCCAGCATTTT.

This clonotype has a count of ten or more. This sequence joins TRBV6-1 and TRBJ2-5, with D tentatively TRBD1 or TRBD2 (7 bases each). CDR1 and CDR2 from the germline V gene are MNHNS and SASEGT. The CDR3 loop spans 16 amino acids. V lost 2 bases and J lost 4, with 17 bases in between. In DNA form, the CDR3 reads TGTGCCAGCAGTGAATATCGGACAGGCGGGGGAGAGACCCAGTACTTC. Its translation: CASSEYRTGGGETQYF.